This entry features one TCR beta chain sequence. Its specificity is unknown. These data belong to a study of shared clonotypes between healthy human individuals. Study-wide points: When naive CD4 clonotypes were compared across a handful of donors, about 4.8% were shared.

Naive CD8 populations comprised CD45RO-negative cells positively selected for CCR7, excluding terminally differentiated effector memory CD45RA+ cells. Only in-frame clones appear in the TCRdb table, and some are missing; sequencing was by immunoSEQ multiplex PCR. The sample lists millions of clones, less than 95% seen once, with about 1.1% in the top ten. The CDR3 totals 15 residues. Germline CDR1 and CDR2: MGHRA and YSYEKL. V lost 0 bases, J lost 0 bases, and 3 bases lay in between. Input material: naive CD8+ T cells sorted from blood. The chain has TRBV4-1 and TRBJ1-6; D remains unclear. The TCR sequence derives from a man aged 18 to 29 in good health. The CDR3 here is CASSQEISYNSPLHF. The CDR3 DNA reads as TGCGCCAGCAGCCAAGAGATCTCCTATAATTCACCCCTCCACTTT.